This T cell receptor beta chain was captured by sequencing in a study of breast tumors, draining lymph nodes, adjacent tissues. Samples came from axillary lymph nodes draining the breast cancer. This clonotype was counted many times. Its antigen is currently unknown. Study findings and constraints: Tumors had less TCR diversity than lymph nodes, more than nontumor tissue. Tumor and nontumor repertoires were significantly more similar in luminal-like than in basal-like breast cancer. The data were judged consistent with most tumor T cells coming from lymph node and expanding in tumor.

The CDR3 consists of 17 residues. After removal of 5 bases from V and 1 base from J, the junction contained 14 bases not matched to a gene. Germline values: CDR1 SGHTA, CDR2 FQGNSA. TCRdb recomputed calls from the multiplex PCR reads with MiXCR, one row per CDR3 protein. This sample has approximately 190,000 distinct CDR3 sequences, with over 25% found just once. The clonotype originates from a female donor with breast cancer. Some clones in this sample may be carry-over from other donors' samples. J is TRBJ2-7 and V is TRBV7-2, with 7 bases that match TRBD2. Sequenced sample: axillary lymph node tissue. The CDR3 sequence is CASSLRWVAGSSYEQYF. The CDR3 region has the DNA TGTGCCAGCAGCCTCCGTTGGGTAGCGGGTTCTTCCTACGAGCAGTACTTC.